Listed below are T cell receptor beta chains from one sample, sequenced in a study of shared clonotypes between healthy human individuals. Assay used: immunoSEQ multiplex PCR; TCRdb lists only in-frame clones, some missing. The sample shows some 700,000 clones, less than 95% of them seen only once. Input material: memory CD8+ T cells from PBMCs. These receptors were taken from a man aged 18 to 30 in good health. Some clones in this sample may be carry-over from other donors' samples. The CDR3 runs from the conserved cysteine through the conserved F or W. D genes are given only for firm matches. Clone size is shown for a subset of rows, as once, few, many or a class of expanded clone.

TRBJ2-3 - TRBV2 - CASSEARRSTDTQYF TGTGCCAGCAGTGAAGCGCGTCGGAGCACAGATACGCAGTATTTT
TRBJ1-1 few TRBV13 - CASSSKRTEAFF TGTGCCAGCAGCTCTAAACGCACTGAAGCTTTCTTT
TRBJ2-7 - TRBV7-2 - CASSLGGATLREQYF TGTGCCAGCAGCTTAGGAGGGGCCACCCTACGGGAGCAGTACTTC
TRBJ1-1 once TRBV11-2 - CASSGGEGGNTEAFF TGTGCCAGCAGCGGAGGGGAGGGGGGCAACACTGAAGCTTTCTTT
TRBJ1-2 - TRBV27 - CASSQYGVYGYTF TGTGCCAGCAGTCAATACGGGGTCTATGGCTACACCTTC
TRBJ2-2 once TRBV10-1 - CASSDGDANTGELFF TGCGCCAGCAGTGATGGAGACGCGAACACCGGGGAGCTGTTTTTT
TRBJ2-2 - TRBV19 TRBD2 CASSIGLAGGTGELFF TGTGCCAGTAGTATCGGTCTAGCGGGAGGAACCGGGGAGCTGTTTTTT
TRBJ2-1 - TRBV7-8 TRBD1 CASSLDVRTGSSYNEQFF TGTGCCAGCAGCTTAGACGTTAGGACAGGGAGCTCCTACAATGAGCAGTTCTTC
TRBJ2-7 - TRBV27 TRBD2 CASSPPWAAGGPEEQYF TGTGCCAGCAGTCCCCCGTGGGCAGCGGGAGGGCCGGAAGAGCAGTACTTC
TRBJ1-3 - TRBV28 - CASRKAGEYTIYF TGTGCCAGCAGAAAAGCCGGGGAGTACACCATATATTTT
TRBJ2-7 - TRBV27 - CASSLSIPAGNEQYF TGTGCCAGCAGTTTATCGATCCCAGCGGGTAACGAGCAGTACTTC
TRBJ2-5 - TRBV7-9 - CASPPRADVLETQYF TGTGCCAGCCCTCCCCGGGCAGACGTTCTGGAGACCCAGTACTTC
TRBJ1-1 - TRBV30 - CAQDRNTEAFF TGTGCACAGGACAGGAACACTGAAGCTTTCTTT
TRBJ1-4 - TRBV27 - CASTFGGGGNEKLFF TGTGCCAGCACCTTTGGAGGGGGTGGTAATGAAAAACTGTTTTTT
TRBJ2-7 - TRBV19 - CASSELDSPYEQYF TGTGCCAGTAGTGAACTGGACAGTCCCTACGAGCAGTACTTC
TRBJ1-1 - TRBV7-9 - CASSLGTSEAFF TGTGCCAGCAGCTTAGGGACCTCTGAAGCTTTCTTT
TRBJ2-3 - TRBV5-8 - CASGLATDTQYF TGTGCCAGCGGGTTAGCCACAGATACGCAGTATTTT
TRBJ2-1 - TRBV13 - CASSFEQPNYNEQFF TGTGCCAGCAGCTTCGAACAGCCGAACTACAATGAGCAGTTCTTC
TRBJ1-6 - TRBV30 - CAWSGWENSPLHF TGTGCCTGGAGTGGATGGGAGAATTCACCCCTCCACTTT
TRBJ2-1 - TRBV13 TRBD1 CASSLGVSSRDSWFF TGTGCCAGCAGCTTAGGTGTCAGCTCTCGGGACAGTTGGTTCTTC
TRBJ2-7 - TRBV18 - CASSRANTVNYEQYF TGTGCCAGCTCAAGAGCCAACACAGTAAACTACGAGCAGTACTTC
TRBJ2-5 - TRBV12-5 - CASGLVTVQKETQYF TGTGCTAGTGGTTTGGTGACCGTTCAAAAAGAGACCCAGTACTTC
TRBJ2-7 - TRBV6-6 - CASSYSPGGSSYEQYF TGTGCCAGCAGTTATTCCCCGGGCGGCAGCTCCTACGAGCAGTACTTC
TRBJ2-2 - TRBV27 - CASSLVPQAPELFF TGTGCCAGCAGTTTAGTCCCACAAGCTCCCGAGCTGTTTTTT
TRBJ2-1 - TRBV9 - CASSVVGGGSLQSSYNEQFF TGTGCCAGCAGCGTAGTCGGGGGAGGCTCCCTGCAGAGCTCCTACAATGAGCAGTTCTTC
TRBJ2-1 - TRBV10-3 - CAIRLKADEQFF TGTGCCATCAGACTTAAAGCGGATGAGCAGTTCTTC
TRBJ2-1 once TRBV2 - CASPSPYEQFF TGTGCCAGCCCCTCTCCCTATGAGCAGTTCTTC
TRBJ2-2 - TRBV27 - CASSPHRTGELFF TGTGCCAGCAGCCCTCACCGCACCGGGGAGCTGTTTTTT
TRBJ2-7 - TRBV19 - CASSLDREYEQYF TGTGCCAGTAGTCTCGACCGGGAGTACGAGCAGTACTTC
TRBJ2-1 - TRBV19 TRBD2 CASSTAAGGRNEQFF TGTGCCAGTAGTACCGCAGCGGGGGGGCGGAATGAGCAGTTCTTC
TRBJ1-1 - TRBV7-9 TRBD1 CASSPDRGPTEAFF TGTGCCAGCAGCCCCGACAGGGGACCCACTGAAGCTTTCTTT
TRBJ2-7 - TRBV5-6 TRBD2 CASEEGSGNPSYEQYF TGTGCCAGCGAGGAGGGTAGCGGGAACCCTTCCTACGAGCAGTACTTC
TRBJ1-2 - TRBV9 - CASRGGAGHGYTF TGTGCCAGCAGAGGGGGGGCTGGTCATGGCTACACCTTC